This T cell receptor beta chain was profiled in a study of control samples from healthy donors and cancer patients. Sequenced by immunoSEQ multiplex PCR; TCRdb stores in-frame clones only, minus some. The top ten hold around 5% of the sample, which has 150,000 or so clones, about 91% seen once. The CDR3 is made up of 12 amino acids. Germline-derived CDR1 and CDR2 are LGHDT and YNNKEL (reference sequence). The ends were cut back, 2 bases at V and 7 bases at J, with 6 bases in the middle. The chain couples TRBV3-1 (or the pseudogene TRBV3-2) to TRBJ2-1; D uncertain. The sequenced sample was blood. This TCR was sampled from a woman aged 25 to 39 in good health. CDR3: CASSQSLNEQFF. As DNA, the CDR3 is TGTGCCAGCAGCCAATCACTAAATGAGCAGTTCTTC.